The 13 T cell receptor beta chains reported below all come from one sample, sequenced in a study of T cell repertoires in cytomegalovirus infection. Using its own MiXCR run on the reads, TCRdb lists one record per CDR3 protein. This table holds more than 400,000 distinct CDR3 sequences, about 25% found once. The material sequenced was PBMCs. These receptors all come from a human donor in good health (CMV status not recorded). Some clones in this sample may be carry-over from other donors' samples.

This clonotype was found a few times. V and J are TRBV6-6 and TRBJ2-7, with 8 bases that match TRBD2. The J segment lost 0 bases and the V segment lost 8 bases, leaving 15 bases of the junction unmatched. The CDR3 contains 17 residues. Germline lookup yields CDR1 MNHNY and CDR2 SVGAGI (reference sequence). CDR3: CASLPGGGTRSSYEQYF. In nucleotides, the CDR3 is TGTGCCAGCCTCCCCGGGGGGGGGACGAGGAGCTCCTACGAGCAGTACTTC.

The rearrangement links TRBV30 to TRBJ2-4; D is undetermined. Germline V gene lookup returns CDR1 GTSNPN and CDR2 SVGIG (reference sequence). The V gene lost 0 bases and the J gene lost 11 bases, with 8 bases spanning the gap. The CDR3 has 11 residues. The chain's CDR3 is CAWSVQGLQYF. The CDR3 coding sequence is TGTGCCTGGAGTGTACAAGGCCTTCAGTACTTC.

This clonotype was found a few times. The chain is built from TRBV20-1 and TRBJ2-3, with D uncertain. The V and J ends lost 6 bases and 1 base respectively, with 5 bases between them. CDR3 length: 11 amino acids. The germline CDR1 and CDR2 sequences are DFQATT and SNEGSKA (reference sequence). CDR3 residues: CSATRTDTQYF. CDR3 coding DNA: TGCAGTGCGACCCGCACAGATACGCAGTATTTT.

V gene TRBV4-1 combines with J gene TRBJ2-2; possibly TRBD1 or TRBD2 for D (5 bases each). V lost 1 base and J lost 5, with 17 bases in between. CDR3 length: 17 amino acids. Looked up from germline, CDR1 is MGHRA and CDR2 is YSYEKL. In DNA, the CDR3 is TGCGCCAGCAGCCAAGTCATGGGACCTGTTCCTACCGGGGAGCTGTTTTTT. Translation gives CASSQVMGPVPTGELFF.

The chain has TRBV7-9 and TRBJ1-1; D may be TRBD1 (5 bases). Germline V gene lookup returns CDR1 SEHNR and CDR2 FQNEAQ (reference sequence). The CDR3 totals 14 residues. V gave up 3 bases and J gave up 4 bases, with 12 bases separating them. The CDR3: CASSFQGMSTEAFF. CDR3 coding DNA: TGTGCCAGCAGCTTTCAGGGTATGTCCACTGAAGCTTTCTTT.

A few counts support this clonotype. The chain uses TRBV12-3 or TRBV12-4 and TRBJ1-2; 7 bases line up with TRBD1. This CDR3 spans 15 amino acids. With 4 bases clipped from V and 7 bases from J, the junction kept 12 bases outside the gene matches. CDR3 in DNA: TGTGCCAGCAGTTCAACCATGACAGGGCGCGGTGGCTACACCTTC. Amino acid sequence: CASSSTMTGRGGYTF.

This clonotype was observed many times. The V call is TRBV7-2, the J call TRBJ2-3, with 7 bases that match TRBD1. J gave up 5 bases and V 3 bases, and 11 bases lay outside the gene matches. CDR3 size: 16 residues. The germline V gene has CDR1 SGHTA and CDR2 FQGNSA. CDR3 nucleotides: TGTGCCAGCAGCTTGGCCGGGACAGCTCTGGGAGATACGCAGTATTTT. Protein sequence: CASSLAGTALGDTQYF.

This clonotype was found many times. V and J are TRBV7-2 and TRBJ1-4; D ambiguous. Germline CDR1 and CDR2: SGHTA and FQGNSA. The CDR3 consists of 14 residues. Trimming stripped 2 bases from V and 1 base from J, with 5 bases between. In DNA, the CDR3 is TGTGCCAGCAGCTTAATGGGAACTAATGAAAAACTGTTTTTT. This codes for CASSLMGTNEKLFF.

In this sample, this clonotype turned up many times. The chain joins TRBV7-6 to TRBJ2-6; D may be TRBD1 (5 bases). V lost 1 base to trimming and J lost 1 base, with 11 bases between them. Looked up from germline, CDR1 is SGHVS and CDR2 is FNYEAQ. The CDR3 is 17 residues long. This chain's CDR3 is CASSLEGYGSGANVLTF. The CDR3 DNA is TGTGCCAGCAGCTTAGAGGGGTATGGTTCTGGGGCCAACGTCCTGACTTTC. Complete variable domain (other parts from reference TRBV7-6 and TRBJ2-6): GAGVSQSPRYKVTKRGQDVALRCDPISGHVSLYWYRQALGQGPEFLTYFNYEAQQDKSGLPNDRFSAERPEGSISTLTIQRTEQRDSAMYRCASSLEGYGSGANVLTFGAGSRLTVL.

V usage is TRBV5-5 and J usage is TRBJ1-4, with a weak D call TRBD1 (5 bases). The V end was cut by 1 base, the J end by 7 bases, with 23 bases between. This CDR3 spans 18 amino acids. The germline gives CDR1 SGHKS, CDR2 YYEKEE (reference sequence). This CDR3 reads CASSLYQTAQAGVEKLFF. DNA of the CDR3: TGTGCCAGCAGCTTGTACCAGACAGCCCAAGCAGGTGTTGAAAAACTGTTTTTT.

This chain joins TRBV6-5 and TRBJ1-2, with D tentatively TRBD1 (6 bases). The CDR3 contains 15 residues. Germline V CDR1 and CDR2: MNHEY, SVGAGI. Deletions cut 6 bases from V and 6 bases from J, with 20 bases between. CDR3 in amino acids: CASSLTGRGWNGYTF. DNA for the CDR3: TGTGCCAGCAGCTTAACAGGGAGGGGATGGAATGGCTACACCTTC.

This chain uses TRBV29-1 with TRBJ2-1; 7 bases map to TRBD2. With 5 bases clipped from V and 7 bases from J, the junction kept 8 bases outside the gene matches. This CDR3 spans 13 amino acids. Germline CDR1 reads SQVTM; CDR2 reads ANQGSEA. The CDR3 here is CSVRLAGYNEQFF. The CDR3, as DNA: TGCAGCGTTCGACTAGCCGGTTATAATGAGCAGTTCTTC.

J is TRBJ1-1 and V is TRBV12-3 or TRBV12-4; TRBD1 agrees at 9 bases. V was pared by 2 bases and J by 5 bases, with 6 bases of the junction left unmatched. The CDR3 totals 15 residues. CDR3: CASSLQQGARTEAFF. The CDR3 DNA reads as TGTGCCAGCAGTTTACAACAGGGGGCAAGGACTGAAGCTTTCTTT.